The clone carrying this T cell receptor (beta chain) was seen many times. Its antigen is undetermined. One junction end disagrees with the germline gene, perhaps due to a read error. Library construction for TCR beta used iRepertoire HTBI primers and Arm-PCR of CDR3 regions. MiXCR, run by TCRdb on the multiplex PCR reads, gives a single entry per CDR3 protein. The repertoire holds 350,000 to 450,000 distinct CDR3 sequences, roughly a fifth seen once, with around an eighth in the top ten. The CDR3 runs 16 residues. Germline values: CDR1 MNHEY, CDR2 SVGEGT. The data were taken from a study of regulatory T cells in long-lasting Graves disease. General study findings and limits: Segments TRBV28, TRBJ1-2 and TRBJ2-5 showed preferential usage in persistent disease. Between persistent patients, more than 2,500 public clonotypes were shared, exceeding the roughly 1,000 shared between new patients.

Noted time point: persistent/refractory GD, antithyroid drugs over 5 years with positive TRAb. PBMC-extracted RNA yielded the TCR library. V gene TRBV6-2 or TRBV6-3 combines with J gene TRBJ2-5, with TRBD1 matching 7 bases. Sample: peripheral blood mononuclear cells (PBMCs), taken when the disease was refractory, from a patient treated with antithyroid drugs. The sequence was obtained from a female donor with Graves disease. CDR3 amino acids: CASSYWDSFVQETQYF. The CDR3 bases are TGTGCCAGCAGCTACTGGGACAGTTTTGTCCAAGAGACCCAGTACTTC.